This T cell receptor beta chain stems from a study of response to subunit inactivated influenza vaccine. TCRdb reanalysed the RT-PCR reads using MiXCR and keeps one entry per CDR3 protein. The sample records about 170,000 distinct CDR3 sequences, about an eighth being singletons. This clonotype has more than one count but fewer than ten. CDR3 size: 13 residues. V trimming: 7 bases; J trimming: 2 bases; junction bases outside the gene matches: 2. CDR1 and CDR2 (germline): SGHVS, FQNEAQ. This sample also appeared in a second study, on T cells expressing NK-cell markers. Per that paper: TCR beta libraries carry UMIs added by 5'RACE template switching.

The chain uses TRBV7-8 and TRBJ2-3; 8 bases agree with TRBD1. The input for sequencing was CD8+ T cells sorted from PBMCs, taken roughly 12 days after vaccination. This TCR was recovered from a man aged 45-60 years who received an inactivated influenza vaccine. DNA of the CDR3: TGTGCCAGCAAGACAGGGGTCACAGATACGCAGTATTTT. It is translated as CASKTGVTDTQYF.